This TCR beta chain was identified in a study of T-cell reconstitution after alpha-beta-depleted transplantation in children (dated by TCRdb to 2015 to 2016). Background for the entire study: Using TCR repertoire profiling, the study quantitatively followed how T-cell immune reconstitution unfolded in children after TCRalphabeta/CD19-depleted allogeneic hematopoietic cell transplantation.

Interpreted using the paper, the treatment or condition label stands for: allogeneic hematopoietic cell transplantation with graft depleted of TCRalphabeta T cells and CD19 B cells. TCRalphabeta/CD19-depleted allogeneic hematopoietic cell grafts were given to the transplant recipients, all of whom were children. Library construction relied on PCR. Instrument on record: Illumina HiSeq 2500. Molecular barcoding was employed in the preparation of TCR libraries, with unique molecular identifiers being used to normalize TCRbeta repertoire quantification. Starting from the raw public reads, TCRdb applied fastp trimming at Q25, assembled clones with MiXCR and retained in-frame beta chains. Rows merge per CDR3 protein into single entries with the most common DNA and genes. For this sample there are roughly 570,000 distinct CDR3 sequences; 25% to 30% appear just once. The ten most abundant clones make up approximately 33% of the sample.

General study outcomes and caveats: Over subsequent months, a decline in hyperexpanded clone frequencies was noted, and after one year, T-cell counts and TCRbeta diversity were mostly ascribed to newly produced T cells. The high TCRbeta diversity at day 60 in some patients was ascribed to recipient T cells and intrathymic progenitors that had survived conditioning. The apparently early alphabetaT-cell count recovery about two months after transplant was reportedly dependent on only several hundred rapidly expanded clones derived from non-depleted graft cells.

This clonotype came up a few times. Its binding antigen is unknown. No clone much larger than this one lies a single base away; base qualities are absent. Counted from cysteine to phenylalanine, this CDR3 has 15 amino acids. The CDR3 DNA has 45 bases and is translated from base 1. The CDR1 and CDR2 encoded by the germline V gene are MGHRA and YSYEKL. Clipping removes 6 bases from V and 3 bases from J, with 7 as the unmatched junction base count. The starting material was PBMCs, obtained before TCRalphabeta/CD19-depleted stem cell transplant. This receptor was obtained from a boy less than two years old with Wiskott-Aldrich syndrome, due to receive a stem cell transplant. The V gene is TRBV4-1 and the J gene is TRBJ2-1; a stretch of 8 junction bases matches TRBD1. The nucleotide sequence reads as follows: TGCGCCAGCAGAGCTATGACAGGGGACTACAATGAGCAGTTCTTC. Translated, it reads CASRAMTGDYNEQFF.